A single sample gave rise to the 20 T cell receptor beta chains below, sequenced in a study of blood T cells in healthy people across ages. Primed by a sample-barcoded 5' primer and a J-beta primer mix, a second PCR proceeded for roughly 7 to 12 cycles. Via MiXCR, TCRdb re-called the 5' RACE reads, giving one row per CDR3 protein. The data contain hundreds of thousands of distinct CDR3 sequences, over 40% of them singletons. Input material: blood. The source of these receptors is a man older than 75 in good health.

The sample holds a few counts of this clonotype. This chain uses TRBV5-1 with TRBJ2-2, with D tentatively TRBD1 or TRBD2 (5 bases each). The ends were cut back, 1 base at V and 5 bases at J, with 12 bases in the middle. Germline assignment: CDR1 SGHRS and CDR2 YFSETQ. The CDR3 runs to 15 residues. CDR3 in amino acids: CASSLLGRETGELFF. CDR3 nucleotides: TGCGCCAGCAGCTTGTTGGGCAGGGAGACCGGGGAGCTGTTTTTT.

V usage is TRBV6-1 and J usage is TRBJ1-1; TRBD1 matches at 9 bases. The germline gives CDR1 MNHNS, CDR2 SASEGT. This CDR3 comprises 13 residues. Germline trimming cut 3 bases from V and 7 bases from J; bases unmatched to any gene: 3. Written as DNA, the CDR3 is TGTGCCAGCAGTGACCTGGACAGGGGTGAAGCTTTCTTT. Translation gives CASSDLDRGEAFF.

The genes are TRBV12-3 or TRBV12-4 and TRBJ2-7; 9 bases map to TRBD2. The CDR3 loop spans 15 amino acids. V lost 5 bases to trimming and J lost 2 bases; unmatched junction nucleotides: 7. The CDR3 nucleotides are TGTGCCAGCAGTCTTACCGGGACTAGCACCTACGAGCAGTACTTC. Its translation is CASSLTGTSTYEQYF.

A few counts support this clonotype. The chain links TRBV9 to TRBJ2-1; 11 positions agree with TRBD2. CDR3 size: 19 residues. Germline values: CDR1 SGDLS, CDR2 YYNGEE. The V segment lost 0 bases and the J segment 0 bases; nucleotides outside the gene matches: 8. The chain's CDR3 is CASSVGVGTSGHSYNEQFF. The CDR3 DNA reads as TGTGCCAGCAGCGTAGGAGTTGGGACTAGCGGCCACTCCTACAATGAGCAGTTCTTC.

This clonotype was counted once. A much larger clone lies a single base off, so this may be a read error. The chain joins TRBV7-2 to TRBJ2-3, with D uncertain. Looked up from germline, CDR1 is SGHTA and CDR2 is FQGNSA. There are 17 residues in the CDR3. CDR3 amino acids: CASSSMPRGFSTDMQYF. CDR3 sequence (DNA): TGTGCCAGCAGTTCTATGCCCCGCGGATTTAGCACAGATATGCAGTATTTT.

In nucleotides, the CDR3 is TGTGCCAGCAGCGACGGGACTAGCGGGAACCAAGAGACCCAGTACTTC. Amino acids: CASSDGTSGNQETQYF. This chain links TRBV11-2 with TRBJ2-5, with 13 bases that match TRBD2. CDR3 length: 16 amino acids. Germline CDR1 and CDR2: SGHAT and FQNNGV. V dropped 5 bases and J dropped 0; count of bases not matched to a gene: 3.

The chain joins TRBV28 to TRBJ2-3; 7 nucleotides agree with TRBD2. Germline CDR1 reads MDHEN; CDR2 reads SYDVKM. The CDR3 contains 15 residues. The V gene end was trimmed by 5 bases and the J gene end by 5 bases; junction bases not matched to a gene: 10. The CDR3 DNA sequence: TGTGCCAGCAGTCTCGGACTAGATTATGGAGATACGCAGTATTTT. Its translation is CASSLGLDYGDTQYF.

This clonotype was seen more than once but under ten times. V usage is TRBV6-2 or TRBV6-3 and J usage is TRBJ2-1; 7 bases agree with TRBD1. The CDR3 covers 15 residues. V shed 4 bases, J shed 8 bases, and the junction held 11 bases outside the gene matches. The germline V gene has CDR1 MNHEY and CDR2 SVGEGT. CDR3 sequence: CASSLGGHLPDEQFF. The CDR3 DNA follows: TGTGCCAGCAGTTTAGGGGGCCACCTACCCGATGAGCAGTTCTTC.

This clonotype was recorded a few times. This could be a read error, since a much larger clone is one nucleotide away. This sequence joins TRBV6-6 and TRBJ2-5; D not certain. CDR1 and CDR2 from the germline V gene are MNHNY and SVGAGI (reference sequence). The CDR3 runs 12 residues. V lost 3 bases and J 11 bases, leaving 13 bases between the germline ends. DNA for the CDR3: TGTGCCAGCAGTTATCGCGACAATGAGCAGTACTTC. Residues: CASSYRDNEQYF.

This chain connects TRBV28 to TRBJ2-1; 14 nucleotides match TRBD2. The V gene end was trimmed by 2 bases and the J gene end by 7 bases; junction bases not matched to a gene: 7. CDR3 length: 17 residues. Germline assignment: CDR1 MDHEN and CDR2 SYDVKM. DNA for the CDR3: TGTGCCAGCAGTTTACCCGGGACTAGCGGGAGAGAGAATGAGCAGTTCTTC. Its translation is CASSLPGTSGRENEQFF. Looking up the rest from reference TRBV28 and TRBJ2-1 gives the full variable domain: DVKVTQSSRYLVKRTGEKVFLECVQDMDHENMFWYRQDPGLGLRLIYFSYDVKMKEKGDIPEGYSVSREKKERFSLILESASTNQTSMYLCASSLPGTSGRENEQFFGPGTRLTVL.

The gene calls are TRBV7-2 and TRBJ2-5, with D possibly TRBD1 on 5 matching bases. Germline V gene data show CDR1 as SGHTA and CDR2 as FQGNSA. V was trimmed by 8 bases and J by 5 bases, leaving 15 bases between them. The CDR3 is 13 residues long. The CDR3: CASLGALRETQYF. The CDR3 bases are TGTGCCAGCTTAGGGGCGTTGAGGGAGACCCAGTACTTC.

In this sample, this clonotype turned up a few times. V usage is TRBV7-2 and J usage is TRBJ1-5; 9 positions agree with TRBD1. Germline V gene lookup returns CDR1 SGHTA and CDR2 FQGNSA. CDR3 length: 16 residues. Trimming cost V 5 bases and J 6 bases; bases outside gene matches: 11. CDR3 sequence: CASSPRDRVKSQPQHF. CDR3 nucleotides: TGTGCCAGCAGCCCCCGGGACAGGGTAAAGAGTCAGCCCCAGCATTTT.

This clonotype was observed at least ten times. The V gene is TRBV27, the J gene TRBJ1-1; D might be TRBD1 (5 bases). The CDR3 sequence is 15 residues long. Germline V CDR1 and CDR2: MNHEY, SMNVEV (reference sequence). The germline V and J ends were trimmed by 6 bases and 1 base, with 15 bases remaining between them. The DNA for the CDR3 is TGTGCCAGCAGGACGTTACAGGTCCAGAACACTGAAGCTTTCTTT. Translated: CASRTLQVQNTEAFF.

The chain has TRBV7-8 and TRBJ2-7; perhaps TRBD1 as D (5 bases). This CDR3 region has 13 residues. With 3 bases removed from V and 3 bases from J, the gap between germline ends came to 9 bases. The germline V gene encodes CDR1 SGHVS and CDR2 FQNEAQ. CDR3 nucleotides: TGTGCCAGCAGCTTCCGACAGTACTACGAGCAGTACTTC. This gives the protein CASSFRQYYEQYF.

This clonotype was observed a single time. The junction and the germline gene differ at one end; a read error may be behind it. The chain links TRBV24-1 to TRBJ2-1; 15 nucleotides align to TRBD2. Germline CDR1 KGHDR, CDR2 SFDVKD. CDR3 length equals 17 residues. CDR3 sequence reads: CATSDRTSGRAYNVQFF. In nucleotides, the CDR3 is TGTGCCACCAGTGACCGGACTAGCGGGAGGGCCTACAATGTGCAGTTCTTC.

This chain connects TRBV6-1 to TRBJ2-6, with D possibly TRBD1 on 5 matching bases. This CDR3 comprises 17 residues. V was clipped by 4 bases and J by 0 bases, with 13 bases between them. In germline, CDR1 is MNHNS, CDR2 SASEGT. CDR3 bases: TGTGCCAGCAGTGTTGACCGCAGGGTCTCTGGGGCCAACGTCCTGACTTTC. Translating it yields CASSVDRRVSGANVLTF.

This rearrangement joins TRBV7-2 to TRBJ2-3; maybe TRBD2 (6 bases). CDR1 and CDR2 (germline): SGHTA, FQGNSA. The CDR3 is 15 amino acids. Trimming pared 7 bases from V and 6 bases from J, leaving 20 bases between. The DNA for the CDR3 is TGTGCCAGCAACCTCGGCGGAGGGAGAGGGGATACGCAGTATTTT. It codes for CASNLGGGRGDTQYF.

The CDR3 nucleotides are TGTGCCAGCATTCAGGAGGGCGAGCAGTACTTC. It specifies CASIQEGEQYF. This rearrangement joins TRBV2 to TRBJ2-7, with D possibly TRBD2 on 6 matching bases. The CDR3 is 11 amino acids. With 7 bases removed from V and 6 bases from J, the gap between germline ends came to 10 bases. Germline V gene lookup returns CDR1 SNHLY and CDR2 FYNNEI.

There are a few counts of this clonotype. The chain is built from TRBV12-3 or TRBV12-4 and TRBJ2-7; D uncertain. The CDR3 covers 12 residues. Trimming pared 5 bases from V and 5 bases from J, leaving 10 bases between. The CDR3 here is CASSPRANEQYF. CDR3 coding DNA: TGTGCCAGCAGTCCTAGAGCGAACGAGCAGTACTTC.

Points on this clonotype: Mismatch with germline at one junction end may stem from a read error. V is TRBV4-3 and J is TRBJ2-3; tentatively, D is TRBD1 (6 bases). This CDR3 has 15 amino acids. Germline CDR1 reads LGHNA; CDR2 reads YSLEER. CDR3 protein: CASSPGAPSTDMQYF. Written as DNA, the CDR3 is TGCGCCAGCAGCCCAGGGGCACCTAGCACAGATATGCAGTATTTT.